These T cell receptor beta chains were read from a single sample in a study of shared clonotypes between healthy human individuals. Only in-frame clones appear in the TCRdb table, and some are missing; sequencing was by immunoSEQ multiplex PCR. The sample includes about 2.3 million clones, 92% seen only once; the top ten take 0.37%. Specimen: naive CD4+ T cells from PBMCs. These receptor sequences come from a man younger than 35 in good health. Some clones in this sample may be carry-over from other donors' samples. Each CDR3 is given with its conserved first and last residue. D genes are given only for firm matches. The listing skips clone size in some rows; elsewhere it reads once, few, many or a size class.

-	TRBD1	TRBJ2-5	TRBV29-1	CSVETGGRETQYF	TGCAGCGTTGAGACAGGGGGGAGGGAGACCCAGTACTTC
once	-	TRBJ2-5	TRBV20-1	CSAGGQETQYF	TGCAGTGCAGGGGGCCAAGAGACCCAGTACTTC
-	TRBD2	TRBJ2-7	TRBV6-5	CATNRLSGRAYEQYF	TGTGCCACCAATCGCCTTAGCGGGAGGGCGTACGAGCAGTACTTC
-	-	TRBJ1-3	TRBV7-8	CASSLFSSGASGNTIYF	TGTGCCAGCAGCTTGTTCTCATCAGGGGCCTCTGGAAACACCATATATTTT
-	-	TRBJ1-2	TRBV28	CASSFQTGIGRGYTF	TGTGCCAGCAGTTTTCAGACAGGTATCGGCCGTGGCTACACCTTC
-	TRBD1	TRBJ1-3	TRBV5-1	CASSKTGDRNTIYF	TGCGCCAGCAGCAAAACAGGGGATCGAAACACCATATATTTT
-	-	TRBJ2-1	TRBV29-1	CSVNPRGAEQFF	TGCAGCGTTAACCCGAGGGGTGCTGAGCAGTTCTTC
-	-	TRBJ1-1	TRBV27	CASSLFMYGGGTEAFF	TGTGCCAGCAGTTTATTTATGTACGGGGGCGGAACTGAAGCTTTCTTT
-	-	TRBJ2-3	TRBV6-4	CASSPSPPDTQYF	TGTGCCAGCAGCCCCAGCCCCCCAGATACGCAGTATTTT
-	TRBD2	TRBJ2-1	TRBV9	CASSPPGGSVNEQFF	TGTGCCAGCAGCCCCCCGGGCGGGAGCGTCAATGAGCAGTTCTTC
-	-	TRBJ2-2	TRBV27	CASSFRGRWTGELFF	TGTGCCAGCAGTTTTCGGGGGCGTTGGACCGGGGAGCTGTTTTTT
-	TRBD1	TRBJ2-5	TRBV4-2	CASSQGTGETQYF	TGTGCCAGCAGCCAAGGGACAGGGGAGACCCAGTACTTC
-	-	TRBJ1-2	TRBV28	CASSSNWDGNNYGYTF	TGTGCCAGCAGCTCAAACTGGGACGGTAATAACTATGGCTACACCTTC
-	-	TRBJ2-2	TRBV5-1	CASSPRGGYGTENTGELFF	TGCGCCAGCAGCCCCCGCGGGGGGTATGGGACAGAGAACACCGGGGAGCTGTTTTTT
-	-	TRBJ1-4	TRBV5-1	CASSHGGELGEKLFF	TGCGCCAGCAGCCACGGCGGGGAGTTGGGAGAAAAACTGTTTTTT
-	TRBD2	TRBJ2-3	TRBV7-6	CASSPGGADGGDTQYF	TGTGCCAGCAGTCCCGGGGGGGCCGACGGGGGAGATACGCAGTATTTT
-	TRBD1	TRBJ1-2	TRBV2	CASSEGGAGYGYTF	TGTGCCAGCAGCGAAGGGGGCGCGGGCTATGGCTACACCTTC